The T cell receptor (beta chain) described here comes from a study of blood T cell repertoires in COVID-19. Looking at the study overall: Sample material is recorded as cDNA or gDNA derived from T cells, B-cell-depleted T cells, or PBMCs.

Here immunoSEQ multiplex PCR was the method, and the copy in TCRdb shows in-frame clones only, minus some. The top ten hold over 2% of the sample, which has 250,000 to 350,000 clones, approximately 84% seen once. The CDR3 consists of 15 residues. The germline V and J ends were trimmed by 5 bases and 2 bases, with 15 bases remaining between them. This rearrangement joins TRBV23-1 to TRBJ1-2; tentative D call: TRBD1 (5 bases). TRBV23-1 is identified as an open reading frame with a role that is uncertain. Sequencing was carried out using peripheral blood. The receptor comes from a woman under 40 who had recovered from COVID-19. The CDR3 sequence is CASSSTEIRNYGYTF. The CDR3 DNA reads as TGCGCCAGCAGTTCGACAGAGATAAGAAACTATGGCTACACCTTC.